The source of this TCR beta chain is a study of T cell repertoires in cytomegalovirus infection. Across the whole study: It can be stated that public TCR beta signatures indicated CMV infection as well as a matching HLA type. Findings and caveats of the study: HLA-C-restricted CMV-specific TCR beta clonotypes were dominant in the ex vivo response.

On this clonotype: What it recognizes is unknown.

One entry per CDR3 protein, called by TCRdb with MiXCR from the reads. The sample contains around 450,000 distinct CDR3 sequences, roughly 31% of which appear only once. V was shortened by 0 bases and J by 2 bases, with 9 bases between the two germline ends. The CDR3 is 15 amino acids. The germline gives CDR1 SGDLS, CDR2 YYNGEE. The chain is built from TRBV9 and TRBJ2-1, with D tentatively TRBD2 (6 bases). The receptor comes from a human donor in good health (CMV status not recorded). Some clones in this sample may be carry-over from other donors' samples. Material: PBMCs. CDR3 amino acids: CASSVATGAYNEQFF. The DNA of the CDR3 is TGTGCCAGCAGCGTAGCCACGGGGGCCTACAATGAGCAGTTCTTC.